One and the same sample provided the 24 T cell receptor beta chains below, sequenced in a study of Graves' ophthalmopathy and Graves' hyperthyroidism. RNA transcripts yielded amplified TCR beta CDR3 regions. Amplification began with first-round RT-PCR using HTBI primers, then second-round multiplex PCR was performed. In TCRdb, the multiplex PCR reads were re-called with MiXCR into one record per CDR3 protein. Here the sample spans 450,000 or so distinct CDR3 sequences, roughly an eighth being singletons. Sample: blood. These receptors all stem from a woman aged 25 to 45 with Graves' ophthalmopathy.

This clonotype was recorded a few times. This may be a read error: a much more frequent sequence differs by one nucleotide. This chain links TRBV28 with TRBJ2-6; the D is unclear. This CDR3 spans 12 amino acids. The germline CDR1 and CDR2 sequences are MDHEN and SYDVKM. V lost 11 bases and J lost 0, with 5 bases in between. The CDR3 bases are TGTGCCGGCGACTCTGGGGCCAACGTCCTGACTTTC. Translated, it gives CAGDSGANVLTF.

This clonotype was counted between two and nine times. A read error may produce the germline difference seen at one junction end. The V and J genes are TRBV6-1 and TRBJ2-4; tentatively, D is TRBD1 or TRBD2 (6 bases each). The CDR3 spans 16 residues. Germline loops: CDR1 MNHNS, CDR2 SASEGT. The CDR3 nucleotides are TGTGCCAGCAGTGAAAGGGGGACTCTAGCCAAAAACATTAAGTACTTC. It encodes CASSERGTLAKNIKYF.

This clonotype was found many times. The rearrangement links TRBV12-3 or TRBV12-4 to TRBJ2-7; TRBD2 is a possible D gene (6 bases). The CDR3 covers 15 residues. V lost 5 bases to trimming and J lost 4 bases, with 18 bases between them. DNA for the CDR3: TGTGCCAGCAGTCCGGGATTCCCGGAGGGGTACGAGCAGTACTTC. Protein product: CASSPGFPEGYEQYF.

Ten or more counts support this clonotype. The chain recombines TRBV6-5 with TRBJ2-7; 9 nucleotides line up with TRBD2. The germline gives CDR1 MNHEY, CDR2 SVGAGI. This CDR3 contains 16 residues. V shed 3 bases, J shed 4 bases, and the junction held 10 bases outside the gene matches. The CDR3 coding sequence is TGTGCCAGCAGTTATTTTCCAGCGGGAGGTTATTACGAGCAGTACTTC. Translated: CASSYFPAGGYYEQYF.

The chain links TRBV9 to TRBJ2-7; D is possibly TRBD2 (7 bases). Germline values: CDR1 SGDLS, CDR2 YYNGEE. This CDR3 has 15 residues. V lost 4 bases and J lost 3, with 17 bases in between. The CDR3 region is CASSPGGGDNYEQYF. The CDR3 DNA reads TGTGCCAGCAGCCCGGGGGGCGGGGATAACTACGAGCAGTACTTC.

CDR3 bases: TGTGCCATACGACAGGGTTCCGAGCAGTACTTC. It codes for CAIRQGSEQYF. The chain uses TRBV2 and TRBJ2-7, with 7 bases lining up with TRBD1. V was pared by 10 bases and J by 6 bases, with 6 bases of the junction left unmatched. The CDR3 length is 11 residues. Germline V gene data show CDR1 as SNHLY and CDR2 as FYNNEI.

The V gene is TRBV29-1, the J gene TRBJ2-2; D is unclear. The germline gives CDR1 SQVTM, CDR2 ANQGSEA. The CDR3 is 13 amino acids. The V end lost 6 bases, the J end lost 3 bases, and 11 bases lay between the germline ends. The CDR3 sequence: CSVAGLHTGELFF. Written as DNA, the CDR3 is TGCAGCGTCGCCGGGCTACACACCGGGGAGCTGTTTTTT.

The table lists this clonotype with many counts. The CDR3 spells CASSVFPGNTIYF. The CDR3 DNA reads TGTGCCAGCAGCGTTTTCCCTGGAAACACCATATATTTT. The chain links TRBV2 to TRBJ1-3; no firm D call. Trimming shortened V by 6 bases and J by 2 bases, and 8 bases separated the two germline ends. The germline V gene has CDR1 SNHLY and CDR2 FYNNEI. This CDR3 spans 13 amino acids.

This clonotype appeared many times. The V call is TRBV25-1, the J call TRBJ1-2; no clear D. There are 15 residues in the CDR3. Trimming removed 5 bases from V and 1 base from J, with 14 bases in between. Germline V gene lookup returns CDR1 MGHDK and CDR2 SYGVNS. The CDR3 DNA reads TGTGCCAGCAGTCCGTCGGGTCCTAGTAACTATGGCTACACCTTC. Translated, it gives CASSPSGPSNYGYTF.

Concerning this clonotype: The junction departs from germline at one end; a sequencing error may be responsible. The CDR3 DNA is TGTGCCAGCAGGCGACAGGGGAACACCGGGGAGCTGTACTTC. Translated: CASRRQGNTGELYF. J is TRBJ2-7 and V is TRBV6-1, with 8 bases aligning to TRBD1. The germline V gene encodes CDR1 MNHNS and CDR2 SASEGT. The CDR3 extends over 14 amino acids.

This clonotype was found many times. The chain recombines TRBV27 with TRBJ2-4; D might be TRBD1 (8 bases). Trimming pared 5 bases from V and 8 bases from J, leaving 16 bases between. Germline CDR1 and CDR2: MNHEY and SMNVEV (reference sequence). This CDR3 region has 14 residues. CDR3 region: CASSPGQGGHIQYF. DNA of the CDR3: TGTGCCAGCAGTCCCGGACAGGGAGGGCACATTCAGTACTTC.

This clonotype has ten or more counts. The chain employs TRBV20-1 and TRBJ2-7; 13 nucleotides match TRBD2. The J segment lost 2 bases and the V segment lost 5 bases, leaving 6 bases of the junction unmatched. The CDR3 contains 15 residues. Per germline, CDR1 DFQATT and CDR2 SNEGSKA (reference sequence). The CDR3 DNA sequence: TGCAGTGCTTTCGGGACTAGCGGGATGACCTACGAGCAGTACTTC. Translated: CSAFGTSGMTYEQYF.

Ten or more counts support this clonotype. V usage is TRBV28 and J usage is TRBJ1-1; D is ambiguous. Germline assignment: CDR1 MDHEN and CDR2 SYDVKM. This CDR3 has 17 residues. Trimming removed 5 bases from V and 3 bases from J, with 22 bases in between. CDR3 region: CASSPPVARLEYTEAFF. In DNA, the CDR3 is TGTGCCAGCAGTCCCCCTGTAGCGCGTTTGGAGTACACTGAAGCTTTCTTT.

This clonotype came up many times. The chain carries TRBV25-1 and TRBJ1-1; the D gene is possibly TRBD1 (5 bases). Germline V gene data show CDR1 as MGHDK and CDR2 as SYGVNS. The V end lost 5 bases, the J end lost 2 bases, and 18 bases lay between the germline ends. This CDR3 has 16 residues. The CDR3, as DNA: TGTGCCAGCAGTTCCTTGAGTGGGGGTGGAAACACTGAAGCTTTCTTT. This codes for CASSSLSGGGNTEAFF.

This clonotype was seen at least ten times. This chain joins TRBV7-2 and TRBJ1-2; 9 bases agree with TRBD1. The CDR3 extends over 15 amino acids. Trimming took 4 bases from V and 4 from J; bases not matched to a gene: 7. Looked up from germline, CDR1 is SGHTA and CDR2 is FQGNSA. The CDR3 loop reads CASSSRDRDAYGYTF. The CDR3 DNA sequence: TGTGCCAGCAGCTCCCGGGACAGGGATGCCTATGGCTACACCTTC.

This clonotype was recorded many times. This sequence joins TRBV28 and TRBJ2-7, with 10 bases that match TRBD1. The CDR3 consists of 14 residues. Per the germline V gene, CDR1 is MDHEN and CDR2 is SYDVKM. The J segment lost 4 bases and the V segment lost 5 bases, leaving 5 bases of the junction unmatched. CDR3 amino acids: CASSTRTGGYEQYF. As DNA, the CDR3 is TGTGCCAGCAGTACGCGGACAGGGGGGTACGAGCAGTACTTC.

This clonotype was picked up many times. The gene calls are TRBV6-1 and TRBJ1-5; no firm D call. The CDR3 covers 14 residues. Germline V gene lookup returns CDR1 MNHNS and CDR2 SASEGT. The V end was cut by 3 bases, the J end by 0 bases, with 6 bases between. Here the CDR3 reads CASSEWDSNQPQHF. The CDR3 DNA is TGTGCCAGCAGTGAGTGGGATAGCAATCAGCCCCAGCATTTT.

Only a few counts were recorded for this clonotype. The chain is built from TRBV28 and TRBJ2-7; D call uncertain. Per the germline V gene, CDR1 is MDHEN and CDR2 is SYDVKM. The CDR3 has 16 residues. With 6 bases removed from V and 2 bases from J, the gap between germline ends came to 20 bases. The CDR3 DNA follows: TGTGCCAGCAGCTCCCCGCTCCTGAAGAGGACCTACGAGCAGTACTTC. Translating it yields CASSSPLLKRTYEQYF.

Notes on this clonotype: It may be a read error: a sequence one base away is much more abundant. The chain recombines TRBV6-1 with TRBJ2-2, with D hard to call. Per germline, CDR1 MNHNS and CDR2 SASEGT. The CDR3 has 14 amino acids. The V and J ends lost 8 bases and 1 base respectively, with 11 bases between them. The DNA for the CDR3 is TGTGCCAGCTCGATGGCAGGGAACACCGGGGAGCTGTTTTTT. It translates to CASSMAGNTGELFF.

The V and J genes are TRBV6-4 and TRBJ2-4, with 9 bases lining up with TRBD1. Germline V CDR1 and CDR2: MRHNA, SNTAGT. Trimming removed 3 bases from V and 15 bases from J; junction bases left unmatched: 12. The CDR3 has 14 amino acids. Here the CDR3 DNA reads TGTGCCAGCAGTGAAGGGGGGACAGGGATTTGGGGGTACTTC. It translates to CASSEGGTGIWGYF.

The V and J genes are TRBV27 and TRBJ2-7; 8 positions match TRBD2. V was clipped by 2 bases and J by 5 bases; unmatched bases: 11. CDR3 size: 16 residues. Germline loops: CDR1 MNHEY, CDR2 SMNVEV (reference sequence). The CDR3: CASSLKPGTRTDEQYF. The CDR3 nucleotides are TGTGCCAGCAGTTTAAAGCCAGGGACTAGGACCGACGAGCAGTACTTC.

In this sample, this clonotype turned up a few times. The chain has TRBV11-1 and TRBJ2-6, with D unclear. The V end was cut by 6 bases, the J end by 4 bases, with 19 bases between. The germline V gene has CDR1 SGHAT and CDR2 FQDESV (reference sequence). This CDR3 has 17 residues. This chain's CDR3 is CASRSRNHQPGANVLTF. CDR3 bases: TGTGCCAGCAGGAGCCGGAACCACCAGCCCGGGGCCAACGTCCTGACTTTC.

As to this clonotype: A clone one base away is much larger, so this may be a read error. This is likely a read error, given that the CDR3 carries no conserved phenylalanine or tryptophan at its end. The CDR3 DNA reads TGTGCCAGCAGCTTGGACGGCTCGAGGACCCAGTACCTC. Translation gives CASSLDGSRTQYL. The genes are TRBV11-1 and TRBJ2-5; D not certain. CDR1 and CDR2 (germline): SGHAT, FQDESV (reference sequence). The V end was cut by 3 bases, the J end by 7 bases, with 12 bases between. The CDR3 totals 13 residues.

On this clonotype: Just one base apart from a much larger clone, this may be a read error. V is TRBV7-9 and J is TRBJ2-5; TRBD2 is a possible D gene (5 bases). The CDR3 length is 14 residues. Per the germline V gene, CDR1 is SEHNR and CDR2 is FQNEAQ (reference sequence). For the CDR3, the DNA is TGTGTCAGCAGCCCTACGATGCGAGGGGAGACCCAGTACTTC. As protein: CVSSPTMRGETQYF.